This T cell receptor beta chain is from a study of CD8 T cells in ankylosing spondylitis. Study results and limitations: Previously reported in reactive arthritis synovial fluid and blood were some of the motif variants. There was a TCR beta motif, made of several highly homologous variants, that appeared characteristic of ankylosing spondylitis blood.

TCRdb independently ran MiXCR on the 5' RACE reads; one entry per CDR3 protein. This sample carries approximately 100,000 distinct CDR3 sequences, 24% of them seen once, and the ten largest clones take more than 9%. As concerns this clonotype: Its matching antigen is unknown.

The CDR3 spans 14 residues. Trimming pared 0 bases from V and 5 bases from J, leaving 11 bases between. The germline V gene has CDR1 LNHNV and CDR2 YYDKDF (reference sequence). The sequenced sample consisted of synovial fluid, either unsorted or a sorted T cell fraction (not recorded which). J is TRBJ2-7 and V is TRBV15, with D hard to call. This sequence was found in a male donor with ankylosing spondylitis. The CDR3 is CATSREGPSNEQYF. CDR3 sequence (DNA): TGTGCCACCAGCAGAGAAGGACCATCCAACGAGCAGTACTTC.